This T cell receptor beta chain was recorded in a study of T cells after yellow fever vaccination. General study points: Post-booster reappearance was seen for most primary-vaccination clones (around 97% CD4, around 89% CD8). Researchers cautioned that FACS-sorted repertoires could harbor abundant clonotypes contaminating from the bulk population. Relatively few clonotypes were ones that appeared in both CD4 and CD8 compartments.

This clonotype was counted a few times. The antigen is undetermined. 5'RACE template switching produced TCR cDNA carrying a universal primer site and UMIs. MiXCR, applied by TCRdb to the 5' RACE reads, yields one record per CDR3 protein. This sample has around 250,000 distinct CDR3 sequences, with less than 9% found just once. Germline lookup yields CDR1 LNHDA and CDR2 SQIVND (reference sequence). The CDR3 length is 14 residues. V lost 3 bases, J lost 3 bases, and 3 bases stayed unmatched. This chain uses TRBV19 with TRBJ2-5, with 8 bases that match TRBD1. The TCR was taken from a man aged 25-45 years who received the YFV17D yellow fever vaccine. The sequences come from CD4+ T cells sorted from PBMCs, collected 15 days after the yellow fever booster vaccination. CDR3 loop: CASSMRQGKETQYF. As DNA, the CDR3 is TGTGCCAGTAGTATGAGACAGGGGAAAGAGACCCAGTACTTC. The whole variable domain, filled in from reference TRBV19 and TRBJ2-5, reads DGGITQSPKYLFRKEGQNVTLSCEQNLNHDAMYWYRQDPGQGLRLIYYSQIVNDFQKGDIAEGYSVSREKKESFPLTVTSAQKNPTAFYLCASSMRQGKETQYFGPGTRLLVL.